This T cell receptor (beta chain) was documented in a study of shared clonotypes between healthy human individuals. CD45RO negativity and positive selection for CCR7 defined naive CD8 cells, a population that excluded terminally differentiated effector memory CD45RA+ cells. Assay used: immunoSEQ multiplex PCR; TCRdb lists only in-frame clones, some missing. Counted here are roughly 2,000,000 clones, roughly 95% occurring once; the ten biggest clones make up under 1.5%. Germline values: CDR1 LNHDA, CDR2 SQIVND (reference sequence). Trimming took 5 bases from V and 4 from J; bases not matched to a gene: 9. The CDR3 consists of 16 residues.

V is TRBV19 and J is TRBJ1-4; 8 bases are shared with TRBD1. What was sequenced was naive CD8+ T cells sorted from blood. The TCR originated in a man younger than 35 in good health. This chain's CDR3 is CASSLDREGVNEKLFF. As DNA, the CDR3 is TGTGCCAGTAGTTTGGACAGGGAGGGCGTTAATGAAAAACTGTTTTTT.